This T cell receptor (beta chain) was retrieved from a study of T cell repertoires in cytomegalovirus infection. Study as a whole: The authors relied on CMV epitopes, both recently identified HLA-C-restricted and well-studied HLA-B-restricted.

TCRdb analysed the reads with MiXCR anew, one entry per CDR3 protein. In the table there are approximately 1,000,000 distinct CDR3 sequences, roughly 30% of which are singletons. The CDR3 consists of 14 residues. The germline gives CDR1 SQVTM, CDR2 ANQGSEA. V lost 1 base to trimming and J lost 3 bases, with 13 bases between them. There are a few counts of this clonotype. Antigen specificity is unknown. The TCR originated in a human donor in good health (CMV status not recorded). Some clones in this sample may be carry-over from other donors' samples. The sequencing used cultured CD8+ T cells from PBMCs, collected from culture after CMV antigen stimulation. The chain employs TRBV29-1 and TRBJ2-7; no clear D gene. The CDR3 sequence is CSVEVQSERYEQYF. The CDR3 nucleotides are TGCAGCGTTGAAGTGCAGAGTGAGCGCTACGAGCAGTACTTC.